The 9 T cell receptor beta chains below were found in one sample sequenced in a study of technical replicates of blood from several donors. Clones were read by immunoSEQ multiplex PCR, and TCRdb kept only the in-frame ones, dropping some. Among under 75,000 clones listed, around 85% were seen once. The sequenced sample consisted of PBMCs. The receptors originated from a human donor in good health. Some clones in this sample may be carry-over from other donors' samples.

The chain carries TRBV19 and TRBJ2-3; 7 bases match TRBD2. Unmatched junction bases numbered 7, after V lost 4 bases and J lost 3 bases. Germline CDR1 is LNHDA and CDR2 is SQIVND (reference sequence). The length of the CDR3 is 15 residues. The CDR3, as DNA: TGTGCCAGTAGTAGGGCGGGAGAGGAGACAGATACGCAGTATTTT. Its protein product is CASSRAGEETDTQYF.

V gene TRBV6-6 combines with J gene TRBJ2-7, with 7 bases that match TRBD1. CDR1 is MNHNY, CDR2 SVGAGI, per germline (reference sequence). The length of the CDR3 is 16 residues. The junction had 8 bases not matched to a gene; V was cut back by 0 bases and J by 3 bases. DNA for the CDR3: TGTGCCAGCAGTTACTCGTTCCGGGACAGCATCTACGAGCAGTACTTC. Its translation is CASSYSFRDSIYEQYF.

In regard to this clone: Other nucleotide sequences in the sample specify the same CDR3. The gene calls are TRBV7-2 and TRBJ1-1; possible D gene TRBD1, 5 bases. V gave up 6 bases and J gave up 1 base, with 9 bases separating them. CDR1 SGHTA and CDR2 FQGNSA come from the germline V gene. The CDR3 loop spans 13 amino acids. CDR3 nucleotide sequence: TGTGCCAGCAGTTTAAGGGGGAACACTGAAGCTTTCTTT. Its protein is CASSLRGNTEAFF.

V gene TRBV10-3 combines with J gene TRBJ2-2; D gene ambiguous. Between the trimmed V and J ends, which lost 3 bases and 6 bases, there was a span of 17 bases. Germline CDR1 and CDR2: ENHRY and SYGVKD. The CDR3 runs to 16 residues. Here the CDR3 DNA reads TGTGCCATCAGTGATCCCGCCCCTTCCACAGCCGGGGAGCTGTTTTTT. It encodes CAISDPAPSTAGELFF.

This rearrangement joins TRBV9 to TRBJ2-3; D unclear. The CDR3 covers 14 residues. V lost 4 bases and J 6 bases, leaving 15 bases between the germline ends. From germline, CDR1 is SGDLS and CDR2 YYNGEE. The DNA of the CDR3 is TGTGCCAGCAGCTTCGACGGATCCAGGGATACGCAGTATTTT. It codes for CASSFDGSRDTQYF.

The V and J genes are TRBV7-2 and TRBJ2-7; 7 bases line up with TRBD2. The CDR3 is made up of 15 amino acids. The trim removed 5 bases at V and 3 bases at J, leaving 10 bases unmatched. Germline-derived CDR1 and CDR2 are SGHTA and FQGNSA. CDR3 nucleotides: TGTGCCAGCAGCCCAAGTCCGGGACTACTCTACGAGCAGTACTTC. It yields the protein CASSPSPGLLYEQYF.

CDR3 DNA: TGTGCCAGCTCGAAACGTCGGACAGGAAACCGCTACAATGAGCAGTTCTTC. Translation: CASSKRRTGNRYNEQFF. The chain employs TRBV18 and TRBJ2-1, with 7 nucleotides matching TRBD1. After removal of 6 bases from V and 3 bases from J, the junction contained 14 bases not matched to a gene. The germline CDR1 and CDR2 sequences are KGHSH and LQKENI. The CDR3 has 17 residues.

V gene TRBV12-1 combines with J gene TRBJ2-4; the table calls TRBD2, which could not be checked here. TRBV12-1 corresponds to a pseudogene. The CDR3 covers 19 residues. The CDR3 DNA reads TGTGCCAGCAGCCTCACCCGGTCCCGGGGGATGCGGGCCAAAAACATTCAGTACTTC. This translates into CASSLTRSRGMRAKNIQYF.

The chain links TRBV4-3 to TRBJ2-1; tentatively, D is TRBD1 (5 bases). There are 15 residues in the CDR3. Germline assignment: CDR1 LGHNA and CDR2 YSLEER. V lost 1 base, J lost 5 bases, and 12 bases lay in between. The DNA for the CDR3 is TGCGCCAGCAGCCAAGCTTATCCAGGGAACAATGAGCAGTTCTTC. The encoded protein is CASSQAYPGNNEQFF.